These 31 T cell receptor beta chains came from one sample sequenced in a study of T-cell reconstitution after alpha-beta-depleted transplantation in children. The library targeted TCRbeta and was prepared with unique molecular identifiers. TCRdb redid the calling of the PCR reads with MiXCR, one entry per CDR3 protein. Counted here are some 300,000 distinct CDR3 sequences, around a tenth occurring once; the ten biggest clones make up 7.5%. The sample here was PBMCs, taken before TCRalphabeta/CD19-depleted stem cell transplant. The receptors were sampled from a boy under two years old with acute myeloid leukemia, due to receive a stem cell transplant.

The chain carries TRBV20-1 and TRBJ2-7; 9 bases map to TRBD2. Per germline, CDR1 DFQATT and CDR2 SNEGSKA (reference sequence). This CDR3 has 15 residues. V was pared by 6 bases and J by 0 bases, with 9 bases of the junction left unmatched. The CDR3 region is CSARGTAGGSYEQYF. DNA of the CDR3: TGCAGTGCCCGCGGGACAGCGGGGGGCTCCTACGAGCAGTACTTC.

This clonotype was seen at least ten times. The chain combines TRBV7-9 with TRBJ2-1, with 14 bases lining up with TRBD2. CDR1 is SEHNR and CDR2 is FQNEAQ in the germline V gene (reference sequence). This CDR3 has 16 amino acids. V shed 5 bases, J shed 3 bases, and the junction held 3 bases outside the gene matches. Here the CDR3 reads CASSGGLAGVYNEQFF. The CDR3 nucleotides read TGTGCCAGCAGCGGGGGACTAGCGGGAGTCTACAATGAGCAGTTCTTC.

In regard to this clonotype: This may stem from a read error, because a much larger clone lies one nucleotide away. This chain joins TRBV15 and TRBJ2-1; unclear D gene. Deletions cut 8 bases from V and 4 bases from J, with 12 bases between. This CDR3 contains 13 residues. The germline V gene encodes CDR1 LNHNV and CDR2 YYDKDF (reference sequence). In nucleotides, the CDR3 is TGTGCCACCGACGGGCCTCTTTACAATGAGCAGTTCTTC. This translates into CATDGPLYNEQFF. The full variable domain, rest sourced from reference TRBV15 and TRBJ2-1, is DAMVIQNPRYQVTQFGKPVTLSCSQTLNHNVMYWYQQKSSQAPKLLFHYYDKDFNNEADTPDNFQSRRPNTSFCFLDIRSPGLGDTAMYLCATDGPLYNEQFFGPGTRLTVL.

V and J are TRBV20-1 and TRBJ1-1; possible D gene TRBD1, 6 bases. V shed 8 bases and J shed 5 bases, with 15 bases lying between them. CDR1 and CDR2 from the germline V gene are DFQATT and SNEGSKA (reference sequence). The CDR3 has 12 amino acids. The CDR3 region is CSSSGGWTEAFF. DNA of the CDR3: TGCAGTTCATCGGGGGGCTGGACTGAAGCTTTCTTT.

This clonotype was picked up many times. The chain is built from TRBV6-1 and TRBJ2-1; D possibly uses TRBD1 or TRBD2 (5 bases each). Germline loops: CDR1 MNHNS, CDR2 SASEGT. The ends were cut back, 6 bases at V and 3 bases at J, with 12 bases in the middle. The CDR3 length is 14 residues. CDR3 DNA sequence: TGTGCCAGCAGACCGTGGGGGATCTACAATGAGCAGTTCTTC. This sequence encodes CASRPWGIYNEQFF.

In its sample, this clonotype was seen many times. V usage is TRBV12-3 or TRBV12-4 and J usage is TRBJ2-3; D gene ambiguous. Trimming cost V 6 bases and J 2 bases, with 6 bases left between them. CDR3 length: 12 residues. The CDR3 region has the DNA TGTGCCAGCAGCACCCCCACAGATACGCAGTATTTT. Protein sequence: CASSTPTDTQYF.

This clonotype was detected ten times or more. The chain links TRBV5-1 to TRBJ2-1, with D possibly TRBD2 on 5 matching bases. The germline gives CDR1 SGHRS, CDR2 YFSETQ. There are 13 residues in the CDR3. V lost 9 bases and J 8 bases, leaving 18 bases between the germline ends. The CDR3 DNA is TGCGCCACCTCCGGAGGACGTGGGGATGAGCAGTTCTTC. Protein product: CATSGGRGDEQFF.

This clonotype has just one count. This chain connects TRBV24-1 to TRBJ2-2; 8 bases align to TRBD2. The germline V gene has CDR1 KGHDR and CDR2 SFDVKD. The V segment lost 3 bases and the J segment 2 bases; nucleotides outside the gene matches: 10. The CDR3 totals 18 residues. The CDR3 loop is CATSDSRGSGRNTGELFF. CDR3 nucleotide sequence: TGTGCCACCAGTGATAGTCGGGGAAGCGGGAGAAACACCGGGGAGCTGTTTTTT.

This clonotype was found many times. The chain couples TRBV6-5 to TRBJ2-1, with 11 nucleotides matching TRBD2. V dropped 3 bases and J dropped 6; count of bases not matched to a gene: 1. The CDR3 length is 14 residues. Germline V gene data show CDR1 as MNHEY and CDR2 as SVGAGI. Here the CDR3 reads CASSYSGGGNEQFF. DNA of the CDR3: TGTGCCAGCAGTTATAGCGGGGGGGGCAATGAGCAGTTCTTC.

This clonotype was counted ten times or more. The chain couples TRBV11-2 to TRBJ2-5; TRBD1 aligns across 12 bases. Germline V gene lookup returns CDR1 SGHAT and CDR2 FQNNGV. The CDR3 is made up of 18 amino acids. The trim removed 4 bases at V and 5 bases at J, leaving 14 bases unmatched. The DNA of the CDR3 is TGTGCCAGCAGCTCCCCGCTCGGGACAGGGGGCGCGGGGGAGACCCAGTACTTC. It encodes CASSSPLGTGGAGETQYF.

The chain has TRBV4-3 and TRBJ2-3; 10 bases are a match to TRBD2. Trimming at V came to 2 bases and at J to 5 bases, leaving 7 bases not matched to a gene. This CDR3 spans 16 amino acids. CDR1 and CDR2 from the germline V gene are LGHNA and YSLEER. The CDR3 is CASSQSGRAGGDTQYF. The CDR3 nucleotides are TGCGCCAGCAGCCAAAGCGGGAGGGCCGGAGGAGATACGCAGTATTTT.

This clonotype was seen many times. The chain has TRBV6-5 and TRBJ2-7; TRBD1 might be the D (5 bases). Deletions cut 5 bases from V and 4 bases from J, with 12 bases between. The CDR3 runs 13 residues. Germline CDR1 reads MNHEY; CDR2 reads SVGAGI. As DNA, the CDR3 is TGTGCCAGCAGTCTGGGGCAGAAGTACGAGCAGTACTTC. Its translation is CASSLGQKYEQYF.

This clonotype was counted ten times or more. This rearrangement joins TRBV5-1 to TRBJ1-4; TRBD1 agrees at 7 bases. Germline assignment: CDR1 SGHRS and CDR2 YFSETQ. The J segment lost 7 bases and the V segment lost 2 bases, leaving 5 bases of the junction unmatched. The CDR3 length is 14 residues. CDR3 DNA sequence: TGCGCCAGCAGCTTACAGGGGCACGGTGAAAAACTGTTTTTT. The encoded protein is CASSLQGHGEKLFF.

This clonotype has a count of ten or more. The gene calls are TRBV5-1 and TRBJ2-2; no clear D. V was shortened by 4 bases and J by 2 bases, with 12 bases between the two germline ends. From germline, CDR1 is SGHRS and CDR2 YFSETQ. The CDR3 is 15 amino acids. DNA of the CDR3: TGCGCCAGCAGCGCTCGGAGCGCCAACACCGGGGAGCTGTTTTTT. Protein sequence: CASSARSANTGELFF.

The V call is TRBV7-9, the J call TRBJ1-6; D call uncertain. Trimming took 10 bases from V and 0 from J, leaving 10 bases between them. The CDR3 has 14 amino acids. Germline V lookup: CDR1 SEHNR, CDR2 FQNEAQ (reference sequence). The CDR3 region has the DNA TGTGCCACCTTGGGTAACTCCTATAATTCACCCCTCCACTTT. Its protein product is CATLGNSYNSPLHF.

The CDR3: CATSREGGGRNTEAFF. CDR3 sequence (DNA): TGTGCCACCAGCAGAGAGGGGGGGGGGCGTAACACTGAAGCTTTCTTT. The chain couples TRBV15 to TRBJ1-1; a possible D gene is TRBD1 (6 bases). The CDR3 length is 16 residues. CDR1 is LNHNV and CDR2 is YYDKDF in the germline V gene (reference sequence). V was trimmed by 0 bases and J by 2 bases, leaving 13 bases between them.

This clonotype was seen a few times. The chain recombines TRBV24-1 with TRBJ2-1, with D perhaps being TRBD1 or TRBD2 (5 bases each). From germline, CDR1 is KGHDR and CDR2 SFDVKD. There are 20 residues in the CDR3. The V end was cut by 3 bases, the J end by 0 bases, with 23 bases between. CDR3 bases: TGTGCCACCAGTGATCTAGCTGGTGGGGGTGGACTTAGCTCCTACAATGAGCAGTTCTTC. Its protein is CATSDLAGGGGLSSYNEQFF.

This clonotype was seen many times. The CDR3 bases are TGTGCCAGCACTCGTGGCGGGAAACCCCTAAACACCGGGGAGCTGTTTTTT. This gives the protein CASTRGGKPLNTGELFF. This rearrangement joins TRBV28 to TRBJ2-2, with D possibly matching TRBD2 (6 bases). V was trimmed by 7 bases and J by 2 bases, leaving 20 bases between them. Looked up from germline, CDR1 is MDHEN and CDR2 is SYDVKM. The CDR3 covers 17 residues.

The rearrangement links TRBV12-3 or TRBV12-4 to TRBJ1-1, with no clear D. V lost 3 bases and J lost 4, with 9 bases in between. The CDR3 consists of 13 residues. CDR3 amino acids: CASSFQAVTEAFF. DNA of the CDR3: TGTGCCAGCAGTTTTCAGGCGGTCACTGAAGCTTTCTTT.

Details on this clonotype: Given a much more abundant clone one base away, this may be a read error. The rearrangement uses TRBV5-6 and TRBJ1-2; D is unresolved. This CDR3 is built from 14 residues. In germline, CDR1 is SGHDT, CDR2 YYEEEE. The CDR3 coding sequence is TGTGCCAGCAGCTCGGACGGCCGCCTCTATGGCTGCACCTTC. Translated, it gives CASSSDGRLYGCTF.

This clonotype was recorded many times. The chain is built from TRBV24-1 and TRBJ1-2; no definite D call. Per the germline V gene, CDR1 is KGHDR and CDR2 is SFDVKD. This CDR3 region has 14 residues. V lost 5 bases to trimming and J lost 5 bases, with 14 bases between them. In nucleotides, the CDR3 is TGTGCCACCAGTGGAAAGAGTACGGCTTATGGCTACACCTTC. It translates to CATSGKSTAYGYTF.

The sample holds a few counts of this clonotype. This chain's CDR3 is CAISPDRGGEKLFF. The DNA for the CDR3 is TGTGCCATCAGCCCGGACCGGGGAGGGGAAAAACTGTTTTTT. The chain links TRBV10-3 to TRBJ1-4; no firm D call. This CDR3 spans 14 amino acids. The germline V gene has CDR1 ENHRY and CDR2 SYGVKD. V was shortened by 6 bases and J by 8 bases, with 16 bases between the two germline ends.

There are a few counts of this clonotype. The junction departs from the called germline gene at one end, perhaps through a read error. This chain links TRBV7-7 with TRBJ2-5; D remains unclear. The CDR3 is 13 residues long. CDR1 SSHAT and CDR2 FNYEAQ come from the germline V gene (reference sequence). The CDR3 reads CASSLDWSETQYF. Here the CDR3 DNA reads TGTGCTAGCAGCTTAGATTGGTCGGAGACCCAGTACTTC.

At least ten counts were recorded for this clonotype. The V call is TRBV21-1, the J call TRBJ2-7; TRBD2 is taken as the D call from the table, unchecked against the DNA. TRBV21-1 is shown as a pseudogene. The CDR3 contains 13 residues. The CDR3 DNA follows: TGTGCCAGCAGCACCCACCCCTCTAGTGAGCAGTACTTC. This translates into CASSTHPSSEQYF.

This clonotype was picked up a small number of times. The chain carries TRBV5-1 and TRBJ2-1, with 7 nucleotides matching TRBD2. This CDR3 has 18 residues. Trimming took 6 bases from V and 0 from J; bases not matched to a gene: 15. The germline V gene encodes CDR1 SGHRS and CDR2 YFSETQ. For the CDR3, the DNA is TGCGCCAGCACCGACGGGTTAGCGGGCTCCAGCTCCTACAATGAGCAGTTCTTC. Amino acid sequence: CASTDGLAGSSSYNEQFF.

This clonotype was detected many times. The gene calls are TRBV7-8 and TRBJ2-7; 8 nucleotides line up with TRBD2. Looked up from germline, CDR1 is SGHVS and CDR2 is FQNEAQ. V was clipped by 3 bases and J by 3 bases; unmatched bases: 10. There are 16 residues in the CDR3. In nucleotides, the CDR3 is TGTGCCAGCAGCTTGTGGCGGGGGGAGTCCAACTACGAGCAGTACTTC. This translates into CASSLWRGESNYEQYF.

This clonotype was counted at least ten times. This chain links TRBV7-8 with TRBJ2-3, with 9 bases that match TRBD2. The ends lost 2 bases at V and 2 bases at J; junction bases unmatched: 5. The germline gives CDR1 SGHVS, CDR2 FQNEAQ. The CDR3 sequence is 16 residues long. The DNA for the CDR3 is TGTGCCAGCAGCTTAACGGGACTAGCACTCACAGATACGCAGTATTTT. Its translation: CASSLTGLALTDTQYF.

This clonotype was seen repeatedly, ten times or more. The chain recombines TRBV6-1 with TRBJ1-4; the match to TRBD1 covers 9 bases. The CDR3 has 15 residues. Per the germline V gene, CDR1 is MNHNS and CDR2 is SASEGT. With V trimmed by 6 bases and J by 10 bases, 12 bases remained unmatched. CDR3 protein: CASSEQGASEVKLFF. The CDR3 coding sequence is TGTGCCAGCAGCGAACAGGGGGCGTCTGAGGTAAAACTGTTTTTT.

This clonotype was detected many times. The chain employs TRBV6-1 and TRBJ1-2, with 10 nucleotides matching TRBD1. Per the germline V gene, CDR1 is MNHNS and CDR2 is SASEGT. Trimming at V came to 4 bases and at J to 4 bases, leaving 12 bases not matched to a gene. The CDR3 contains 17 residues. The CDR3 sequence is CASSAFSATGGSYGYTF. CDR3 in DNA: TGTGCCAGCAGTGCGTTTTCCGCGACAGGGGGCTCCTATGGCTACACCTTC.

As concerns this clonotype: This may arise from a read error, as a much more abundant clone is one base away. CDR3 bases: TGCGCCAGCAGTCCGGGCGGGGTCGCGGGGCCCCAGCATTTT. It is translated as CASSPGGVAGPQHF. The chain combines TRBV5-1 with TRBJ1-5; D is uncertain. V was trimmed by 5 bases and J by 9 bases, leaving 18 bases between them. This CDR3 has 14 amino acids. Germline V gene lookup returns CDR1 SGHRS and CDR2 YFSETQ.

The sample holds many counts of this clonotype. The chain carries TRBV10-3 and TRBJ1-2; TRBD1 matches 7 bases. V lost 3 bases, J lost 5 bases, and 0 bases stayed unmatched. This CDR3 spans 12 amino acids. Per the germline V gene, CDR1 is ENHRY and CDR2 is SYGVKD. The CDR3 sequence is CAISDRGYGYTF. The CDR3, as DNA: TGTGCCATCAGTGACAGGGGGTATGGCTACACCTTC.